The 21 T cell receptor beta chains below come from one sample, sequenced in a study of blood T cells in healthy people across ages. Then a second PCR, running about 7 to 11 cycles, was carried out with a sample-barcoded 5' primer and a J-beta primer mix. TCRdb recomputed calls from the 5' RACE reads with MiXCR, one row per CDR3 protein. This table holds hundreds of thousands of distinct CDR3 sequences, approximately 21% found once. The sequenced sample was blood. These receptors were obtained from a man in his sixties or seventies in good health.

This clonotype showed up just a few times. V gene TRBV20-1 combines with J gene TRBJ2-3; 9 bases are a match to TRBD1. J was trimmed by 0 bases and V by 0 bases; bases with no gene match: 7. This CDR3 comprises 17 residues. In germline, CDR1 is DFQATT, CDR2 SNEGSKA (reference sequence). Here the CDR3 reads CSARDPGQGSSTDTQYF. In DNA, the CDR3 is TGCAGTGCTAGAGATCCGGGACAGGGATCTAGCACAGATACGCAGTATTTT.

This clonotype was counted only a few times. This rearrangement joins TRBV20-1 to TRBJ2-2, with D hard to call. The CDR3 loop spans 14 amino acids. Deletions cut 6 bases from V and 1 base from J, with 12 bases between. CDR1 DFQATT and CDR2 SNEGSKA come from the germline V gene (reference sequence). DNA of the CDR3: TGCAGTGCAACGGCTAGTGAGAACACCGGGGAGCTGTTTTTT. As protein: CSATASENTGELFF.

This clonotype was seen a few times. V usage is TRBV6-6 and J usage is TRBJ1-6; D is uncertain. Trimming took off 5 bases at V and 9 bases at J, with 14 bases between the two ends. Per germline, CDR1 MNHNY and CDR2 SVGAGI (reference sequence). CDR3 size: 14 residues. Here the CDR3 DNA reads TGTGCCAGCAGTCCCTCTCCCGAGTTTTCACCCCTCCACTTT. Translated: CASSPSPEFSPLHF.

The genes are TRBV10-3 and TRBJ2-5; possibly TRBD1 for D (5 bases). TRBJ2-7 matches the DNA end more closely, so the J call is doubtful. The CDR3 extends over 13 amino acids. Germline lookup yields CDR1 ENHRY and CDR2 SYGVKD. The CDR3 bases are TGTGCCATCAGTGTTGACAGCAGATACGAGCAGTACTTC. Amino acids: CAISVDSRYEQYF.

Written as DNA, the CDR3 is TGTGCCAGCAGCTTGTACAACCTGGGTACCGGGGCCAACGTCCTGACTTTC. It specifies CASSLYNLGTGANVLTF. The rearrangement joins TRBV7-3 to TRBJ2-6; D not resolved. The germline V gene encodes CDR1 SGHTA and CDR2 FQGTGA. The V gene lost 3 bases and the J gene lost 4 bases, with 16 bases spanning the gap. The CDR3 spans 17 residues.

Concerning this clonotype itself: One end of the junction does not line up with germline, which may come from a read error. The CDR3 coding sequence is TGTGCCATCAGTGACGGGCTGAACACTGAAGCCTTCTTT. Translating it yields CAISDGLNTEAFF. This chain connects TRBV10-3 to TRBJ1-1; D is unresolved. The germline gives CDR1 ENHRY, CDR2 SYGVKD. This CDR3 has 13 amino acids.

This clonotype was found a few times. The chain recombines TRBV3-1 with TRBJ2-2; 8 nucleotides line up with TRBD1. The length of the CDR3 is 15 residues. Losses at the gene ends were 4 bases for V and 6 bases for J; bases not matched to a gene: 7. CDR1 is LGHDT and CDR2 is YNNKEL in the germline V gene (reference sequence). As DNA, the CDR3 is TGTGCCAGCAGCCTAAGATCACAGGGGGCCGGGGAGCTGTTTTTT. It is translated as CASSLRSQGAGELFF.

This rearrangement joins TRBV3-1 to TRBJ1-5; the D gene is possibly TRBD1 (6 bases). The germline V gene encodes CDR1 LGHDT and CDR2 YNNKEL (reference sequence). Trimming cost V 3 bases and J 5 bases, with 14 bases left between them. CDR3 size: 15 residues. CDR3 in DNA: TGTGCCAGCAGCCAGTCTGCAGGGGCGTATCAGCCCCAGCATTTT. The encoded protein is CASSQSAGAYQPQHF.

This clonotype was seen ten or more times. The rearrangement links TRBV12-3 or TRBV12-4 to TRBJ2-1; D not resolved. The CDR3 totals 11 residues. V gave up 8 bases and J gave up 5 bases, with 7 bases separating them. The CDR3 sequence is CASRQDNEQFF. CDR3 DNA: TGTGCCAGCCGACAAGACAATGAGCAGTTCTTC.

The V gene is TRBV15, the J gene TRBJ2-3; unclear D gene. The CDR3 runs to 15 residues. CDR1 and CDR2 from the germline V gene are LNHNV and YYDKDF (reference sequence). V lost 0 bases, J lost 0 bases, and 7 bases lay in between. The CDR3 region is CATSRDGPSTDTQYF. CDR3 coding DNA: TGTGCCACCAGCAGAGATGGTCCGAGCACAGATACGCAGTATTTT.

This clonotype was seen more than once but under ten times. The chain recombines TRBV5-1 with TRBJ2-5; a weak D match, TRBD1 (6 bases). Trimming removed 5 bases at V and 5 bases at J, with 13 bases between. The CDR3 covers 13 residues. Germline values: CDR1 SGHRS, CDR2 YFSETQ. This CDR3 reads CASSEGGSETQYF. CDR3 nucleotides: TGCGCCAGCAGTGAAGGGGGTTCCGAGACCCAGTACTTC.

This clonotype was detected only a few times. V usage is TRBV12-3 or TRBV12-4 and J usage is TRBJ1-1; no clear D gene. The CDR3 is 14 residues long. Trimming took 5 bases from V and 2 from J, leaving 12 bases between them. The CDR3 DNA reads TGTGCCAGCAGTCGGAGAGGTGGTAACACTGAAGCTTTCTTT. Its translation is CASSRRGGNTEAFF.

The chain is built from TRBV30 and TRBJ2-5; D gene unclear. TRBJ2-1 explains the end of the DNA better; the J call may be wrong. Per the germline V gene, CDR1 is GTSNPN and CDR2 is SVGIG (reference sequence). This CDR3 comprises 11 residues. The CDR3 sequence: CAWGTAIGQFF. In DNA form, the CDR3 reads TGTGCCTGGGGTACGGCTATCGGGCAGTTCTTC.

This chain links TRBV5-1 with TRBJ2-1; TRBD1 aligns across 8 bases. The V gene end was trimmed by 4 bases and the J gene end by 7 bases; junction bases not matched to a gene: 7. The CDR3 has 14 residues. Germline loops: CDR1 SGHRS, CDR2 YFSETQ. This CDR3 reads CASSATGGRNEQFF. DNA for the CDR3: TGCGCCAGCAGCGCCACAGGGGGGAGGAATGAGCAGTTCTTC.

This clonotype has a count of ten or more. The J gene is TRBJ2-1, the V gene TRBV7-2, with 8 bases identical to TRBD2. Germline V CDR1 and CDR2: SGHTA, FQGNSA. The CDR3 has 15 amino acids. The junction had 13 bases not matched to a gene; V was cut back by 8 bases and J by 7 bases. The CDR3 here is CASQRISGRTNEQFF. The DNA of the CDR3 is TGTGCCAGCCAGCGGATAAGCGGGAGAACGAATGAGCAGTTCTTC.

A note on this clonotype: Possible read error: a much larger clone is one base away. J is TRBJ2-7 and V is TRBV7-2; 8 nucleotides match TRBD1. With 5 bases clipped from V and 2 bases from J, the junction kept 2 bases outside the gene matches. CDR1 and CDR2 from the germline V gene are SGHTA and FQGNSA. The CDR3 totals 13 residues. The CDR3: CASSMDRAYEQYF. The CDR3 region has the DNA TGTGCCAGCAGCATGGACAGGGCCTACGAGCAGTACTTC.

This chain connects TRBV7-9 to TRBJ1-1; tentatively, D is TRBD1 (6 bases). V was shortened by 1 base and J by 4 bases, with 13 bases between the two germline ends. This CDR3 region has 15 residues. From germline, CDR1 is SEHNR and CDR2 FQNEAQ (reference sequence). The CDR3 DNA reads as TGTGCCAGCAGCTTAGTCGGGGGGCCGGCCACTGAAGCTTTCTTT. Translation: CASSLVGGPATEAFF.

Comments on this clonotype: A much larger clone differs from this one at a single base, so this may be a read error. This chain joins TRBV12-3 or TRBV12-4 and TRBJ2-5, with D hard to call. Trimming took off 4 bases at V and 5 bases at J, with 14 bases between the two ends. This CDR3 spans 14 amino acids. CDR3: CASSSGDTRETQYF. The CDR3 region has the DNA TGTGCCAGCAGTTCAGGAGACACGAGGGAGACCCAGTACTTC.

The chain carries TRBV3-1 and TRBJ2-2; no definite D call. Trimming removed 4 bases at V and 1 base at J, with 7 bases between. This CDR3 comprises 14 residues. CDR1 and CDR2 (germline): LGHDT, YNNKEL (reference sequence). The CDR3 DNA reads TGTGCCAGCAGCCGACACCAGAACACCGGGGAGCTGTTTTTT. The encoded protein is CASSRHQNTGELFF.

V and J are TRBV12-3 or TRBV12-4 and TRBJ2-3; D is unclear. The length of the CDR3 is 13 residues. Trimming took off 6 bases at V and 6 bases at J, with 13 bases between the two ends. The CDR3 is CASSRGCPDTQYF. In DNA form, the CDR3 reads TGTGCCAGCAGCCGTGGGTGCCCCGATACGCAGTATTTT.

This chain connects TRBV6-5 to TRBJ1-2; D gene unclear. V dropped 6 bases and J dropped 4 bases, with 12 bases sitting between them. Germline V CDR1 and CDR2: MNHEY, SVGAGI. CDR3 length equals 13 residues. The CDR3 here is CASSPVLPYGYTF. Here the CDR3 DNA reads TGTGCCAGCAGCCCCGTCCTGCCCTATGGCTACACCTTC.